The 22 T cell receptor beta chains given below trace back to one sample, sequenced in a study of CD8 T cells in Susac syndrome. cDNA came from around 0.5 to 1 ug RNA primed by random hexamers. TCRdb redid the calling of the immunoSEQ multiplex PCR reads with MiXCR, one entry per CDR3 protein. The sample carries about 240,000 distinct CDR3 sequences, roughly 95% recorded once. Material for sequencing was CD4+ T cells from PBMCs. These TCRs come from a human donor with Susac syndrome.

The chain joins TRBV5-1 to TRBJ1-1, with TRBD1 as a possible D gene (6 bases). Deletions cut 3 bases from V and 4 bases from J, with 19 bases between. Germline CDR1 SGHRS, CDR2 YFSETQ. This CDR3 has 16 residues. The CDR3 DNA reads TGCGCCAGCAGCTCTGGGGGCAACTTAGCGGCCACTGAAGCTTTCTTT. This sequence encodes CASSSGGNLAATEAFF.

The genes are TRBV24-1 and TRBJ2-7; no clear D. Trimming pared 2 bases from V and 1 base from J, leaving 11 bases between. The germline gives CDR1 KGHDR, CDR2 SFDVKD. The CDR3 consists of 15 residues. The chain's CDR3 is CATSDSSGRSYEQYF. The CDR3 DNA sequence: TGTGCCACCAGTGATTCCTCAGGACGGTCCTACGAGCAGTACTTC.

The chain combines TRBV19 with TRBJ1-2, with D perhaps TRBD1 (5 bases). Germline assignment: CDR1 LNHDA and CDR2 SQIVND (reference sequence). CDR3 length equals 13 residues. V lost 9 bases and J lost 3, with 14 bases in between. The CDR3 is CASQGRGDYGYTF. For the CDR3, the DNA is TGTGCCAGCCAGGGACGGGGAGACTATGGCTACACCTTC.

This clonotype was recorded once. The chain couples TRBV6-6 to TRBJ2-7, with 9 bases identical to TRBD1. Germline CDR1 MNHNY, CDR2 SVGAGI (reference sequence). Losses at the gene ends were 5 bases for V and 10 bases for J; bases not matched to a gene: 15. The CDR3 is made up of 15 amino acids. In DNA, the CDR3 is TGTGCCAGCAGTGCCCAGACAGGGGGAAGGGTTATTCAGTACTTC. This gives the protein CASSAQTGGRVIQYF.

This clonotype was counted a single time. The chain uses TRBV7-6 and TRBJ2-5; weak D call: TRBD1 (6 bases). Germline loops: CDR1 SGHVS, CDR2 FNYEAQ. V was shortened by 0 bases and J by 1 base, with 9 bases between the two germline ends. The CDR3 length is 15 residues. In DNA form, the CDR3 reads TGTGCCAGCAGCTTAGCCGGGACACCCCAAGAGACCCAGTACTTC. It translates to CASSLAGTPQETQYF.

This chain links TRBV4-1 with TRBJ2-7; maybe TRBD2 (5 bases). Trimming took off 1 base at V and 2 bases at J, with 9 bases between the two ends. The germline gives CDR1 MGHRA, CDR2 YSYEKL. CDR3 size: 14 residues. This chain's CDR3 is CASSQVTGAYEQYF. The CDR3 DNA reads TGCGCCAGCAGCCAAGTCACCGGGGCCTACGAGCAGTACTTC.

V is TRBV23-1 and J is TRBJ2-2, with TRBD1 as a possible D gene (7 bases). TRBV23-1 counts as an open reading frame of uncertain function. This CDR3 spans 17 amino acids. The V end was cut by 5 bases, the J end by 6 bases, with 22 bases between. CDR3 in amino acids: CASSSRRGRRGPGELFF. CDR3 coding DNA: TGCGCCAGCAGTTCCCGAAGAGGAAGGAGGGGGCCCGGGGAGCTGTTTTTT.

This chain links TRBV28 with TRBJ2-1, with TRBD1 identical over 8 bases. This CDR3 spans 14 amino acids. Germline V gene data show CDR1 as MDHEN and CDR2 as SYDVKM. V was pared by 3 bases and J by 9 bases, with 7 bases of the junction left unmatched. The CDR3 nucleotides are TGTGCCAGCAGTTTCCCGCGGACAGGGAGTGAGCAGTTCTTC. Protein product: CASSFPRTGSEQFF.

V gene TRBV7-8 combines with J gene TRBJ1-5, with TRBD1 as a possible D gene (6 bases). This CDR3 comprises 15 residues. Trimming stripped 8 bases from V and 3 bases from J, with 17 bases between. Germline-derived CDR1 and CDR2 are SGHVS and FQNEAQ. The CDR3 loop reads CASQRTRGNNQPQHF. As DNA, the CDR3 is TGTGCCAGCCAAAGGACCAGGGGCAACAATCAGCCCCAGCATTTT.

The V gene is TRBV25-1, the J gene TRBJ2-3, with D hard to call. The CDR3 loop spans 13 amino acids. Germline lookup yields CDR1 MGHDK and CDR2 SYGVNS. V was pared by 6 bases and J by 4 bases, with 11 bases between. CDR3 DNA: TGTGCCAGCAGCCTGATGGGATCAGATACGCAGTATTTT. This sequence encodes CASSLMGSDTQYF.

The chain uses TRBV28 and TRBJ2-7, with a weak D call TRBD2 (5 bases). Germline V gene lookup returns CDR1 MDHEN and CDR2 SYDVKM. There are 15 residues in the CDR3. V was shortened by 4 bases and J by 2 bases, with 15 bases between the two germline ends. CDR3 nucleotide sequence: TGTGCCAGCAGTTCCCCGGCGGGCGGGCCCTACGAGCAGTACTTC. Protein product: CASSSPAGGPYEQYF.

This clonotype was detected once. V gene TRBV5-6 combines with J gene TRBJ2-3; D possibly corresponds to TRBD1 (6 bases). From germline, CDR1 is SGHDT and CDR2 YYEEEE. The V end was cut by 3 bases, the J end by 2 bases, with 13 bases between. The CDR3 runs 15 residues. CDR3 in amino acids: CASSSTGDSTDTQYF. The CDR3 DNA reads as TGTGCCAGCAGCTCGACAGGAGATTCCACAGATACGCAGTATTTT.

The V and J genes are TRBV25-1 and TRBJ2-1, with D tentatively TRBD1 or TRBD2 (5 bases each). CDR1 and CDR2 from the germline V gene are MGHDK and SYGVNS. Between the trimmed V and J ends, which lost 4 bases and 0 bases, there was a span of 13 bases. This CDR3 has 16 amino acids. The CDR3 sequence: CASSASTAASYNEQFF. The CDR3 nucleotides are TGTGCCAGCAGTGCATCGACAGCGGCCTCCTACAATGAGCAGTTCTTC. The full variable domain, rest sourced from reference TRBV25-1 and TRBJ2-1, is EADIYQTPRYLVIGTGKKITLECSQTMGHDKMYWYQQDPGMELHLIHYSYGVNSTEKGDLSSESTVSRIRTEHFPLTLESARPSHTSQYLCASSASTAASYNEQFFGPGTRLTVL.

J is TRBJ1-3 and V is TRBV9, with D unresolved. V lost 1 base to trimming and J lost 0 bases, with 11 bases between them. Germline lookup yields CDR1 SGDLS and CDR2 YYNGEE. This CDR3 is built from 16 residues. Here the CDR3 DNA reads TGTGCCAGCAGCGTAACCAATACCATCTCTGGAAACACCATATATTTT. Its protein is CASSVTNTISGNTIYF.

This chain connects TRBV27 to TRBJ1-1; D not resolved. Trimming cost V 5 bases and J 0 bases, with 10 bases left between them. The CDR3 length is 14 residues. Germline CDR1 is MNHEY and CDR2 is SMNVEV (reference sequence). The CDR3 region has the DNA TGTGCCAGCAGTACGCGGACGGTGAACACTGAAGCTTTCTTT. Translation gives CASSTRTVNTEAFF.

This sequence joins TRBV6-2 or TRBV6-3 and TRBJ2-1; the D is unclear. The CDR3 loop spans 12 amino acids. Between the trimmed V and J ends, which lost 5 bases and 5 bases, there was a span of 7 bases. Looked up from germline, CDR1 is MNHEY and CDR2 is SVGEGT. CDR3 in amino acids: CASSPSNNEQFF. For the CDR3, the DNA is TGTGCCAGCAGTCCGTCGAACAATGAGCAGTTCTTC.

This chain joins TRBV11-3 and TRBJ1-3; D ambiguous. Germline CDR1 is SGHNT and CDR2 is YENEEA. CDR3 size: 14 residues. V was cut by 3 bases and J by 8 bases, with 14 bases left in between. CDR3 loop: CASSLGQRDDTIYF. CDR3 bases: TGTGCCAGCAGCTTGGGCCAGAGAGATGACACCATATATTTT. The entire variable domain, with the rest obtained from reference TRBV11-3 and TRBJ1-3, is as follows: EAGVVQSPRYKIIEKKQPVAFWCNPISGHNTLYWYLQNLGQGPELLIRYENEEAVDDSQLPKDRFSAERLKGVDSTLKIQPAELGDSAVYLCASSLGQRDDTIYFGEGSWLTVV.

The V gene is TRBV12-3 or TRBV12-4, the J gene TRBJ2-1; 9 positions agree with TRBD2. V lost 6 bases to trimming and J lost 5 bases; unmatched junction nucleotides: 11. The length of the CDR3 is 16 residues. The chain's CDR3 is CASSENRGLANNEQFF. The CDR3, as DNA: TGTGCCAGCAGCGAAAACAGGGGACTAGCAAACAATGAGCAGTTCTTC.

The V call is TRBV14, the J call TRBJ1-2; possible D gene TRBD1, 6 bases. The CDR3 sequence is 14 residues long. The germline V and J ends were trimmed by 5 bases and 7 bases, with 17 bases remaining between them. The germline V gene has CDR1 SGHDN and CDR2 FVKESK. The CDR3 bases are TGTGCCAGCAGCGTCGGGGGCGTCCCCTTTGGCTACACCTTC. It is translated as CASSVGGVPFGYTF.

The chain links TRBV2 to TRBJ1-5; D uncertain. This CDR3 spans 15 amino acids. CDR1 SNHLY and CDR2 FYNNEI come from the germline V gene. V was cut by 4 bases and J by 1 base, with 11 bases left in between. The CDR3 coding sequence is TGTGCCAGCAGTGTCGGGAGGGAGAGCAATCAGCCCCAGCATTTT. Translation: CASSVGRESNQPQHF.

V gene TRBV5-1 combines with J gene TRBJ2-7; possible D gene TRBD1, 5 bases. Germline values: CDR1 SGHRS, CDR2 YFSETQ. Trimming cost V 4 bases and J 7 bases, with 18 bases left between them. The CDR3 contains 14 residues. CDR3 DNA: TGCGCCAGCAGCCCCACCCATAAGGACAAGGAGCAGTACTTC. Protein: CASSPTHKDKEQYF.

The chain recombines TRBV6-6 with TRBJ2-5; D remains unclear. Germline V CDR1 and CDR2: MNHNY, SVGAGI (reference sequence). The CDR3 runs 14 residues. V was cut by 2 bases and J by 0 bases, with 7 bases left in between. Here the CDR3 reads CASSYASHQETQYF. In DNA form, the CDR3 reads TGTGCCAGCAGTTACGCCAGCCACCAAGAGACCCAGTACTTC.